The rows below give T cell receptor beta chains drawn from one sample of a study of beta chain features in type 1 diabetes. Some clones are missing from TCRdb's copy, which holds only in-frame ones; the method was immunoSEQ multiplex PCR. The table includes over 120,000 clones, roughly 10% detected once. Sequencing was performed on naive CD4+ T cells from blood. All receptors come from a man younger than 30 in good health. The CDR3 runs from the conserved cysteine through the conserved F or W. Each record gives: J gene, V gene, CDR3 protein.

TRBJ1-5,TRBV4-3,CASSPRTGSPQHF
TRBJ2-3,TRBV7-9,CAGGSSSTDTQYF
TRBJ2-3,TRBV7-8,CASSQQRAGTDTQYF
TRBJ2-3,TRBV7-3,CASSPGDSTDTQYF
TRBJ2-2,TRBV18,CASSPGQGEAEELFF
TRBJ1-3,TRBV11-2,CASSSIPGGNTIYF
TRBJ2-1,TRBV9,CASSVDRGEQFF
TRBJ2-3,TRBV2,CASRPGLATTDTQYF
TRBJ2-7,TRBV9,CASSVEQSSYEQYF
TRBJ2-3,TRBV5-6,CASSLAPDTQYF
TRBJ2-3,TRBV7-6,CASSPPVATDTQYF
TRBJ1-2,TRBV19,CALRGREEGYTF
TRBJ2-2,TRBV18,CASSPGTGRPQDTGELFF
TRBJ1-5,TRBV7-2,CASSLGTVNQPQHF
TRBJ2-1,TRBV5-1,CASSSLAGAYNEQFF
TRBJ2-3,TRBV18,CASSPLSGGGTDTQYF
TRBJ2-7,TRBV11-2,CASSPRPGTASYEQYF
TRBJ2-7,TRBV5-1,CASRDSSYEQYF
TRBJ1-3,TRBV4-1,CASSQDGGGFNTIYF
TRBJ1-1,TRBV19,CASSPTRTGWYTEAFF
TRBJ2-5,TRBV5-6,CASSIRQQGAQETQYF
TRBJ2-7,TRBV6-6,CASNPRDRGFHEQYF
TRBJ2-3,TRBV30,CAWSPWVEADTQYF
TRBJ2-5,TRBV7-7,CASSRGTTGETQYF